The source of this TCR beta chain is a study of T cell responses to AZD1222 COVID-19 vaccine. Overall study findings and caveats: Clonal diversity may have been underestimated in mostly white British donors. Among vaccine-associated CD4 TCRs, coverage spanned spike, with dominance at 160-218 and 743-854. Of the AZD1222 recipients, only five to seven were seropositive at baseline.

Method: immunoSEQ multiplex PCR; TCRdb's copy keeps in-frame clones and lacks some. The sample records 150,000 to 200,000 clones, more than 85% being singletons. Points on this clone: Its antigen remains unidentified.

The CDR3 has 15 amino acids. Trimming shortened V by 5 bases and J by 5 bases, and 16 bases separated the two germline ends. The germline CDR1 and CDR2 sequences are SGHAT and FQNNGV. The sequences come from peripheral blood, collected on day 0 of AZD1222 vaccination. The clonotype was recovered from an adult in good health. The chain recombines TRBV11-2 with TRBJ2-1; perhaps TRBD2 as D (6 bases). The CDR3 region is CASSRLSWGDNEQFF. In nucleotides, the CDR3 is TGTGCCAGCAGCCGACTTAGCTGGGGGGACAATGAGCAGTTCTTC.